This T cell receptor beta chain was sequenced for a study of T cells expressing NK-cell markers. Study as a whole: The TCR beta repertoires originated in sorted CD3+CD56+NKG2C+, CD3+CD56+NKG2C- and CD3+CD56-NKG2C+ T cells. Just one sequenced donor of eight was HCMV-seronegative, while seven were seropositive. General study findings and limits: Specificity for HCMV among expanded NKG2C+ T cell clones was not established. Dominance of the CD3+CD56-NKG2C+ fraction by these clonotypes also held in a handful of donors.

Each CDR3 protein gets one entry in TCRdb, which reprocessed the 5' RACE reads and gives no DNA. Its table records 500,000 to 700,000 distinct CDR3 sequences. CDR3 length: 13 amino acids. Germline assignment: CDR1 SSHAT and CDR2 FNYEAQ (reference sequence). Concerning this clonotype itself: Its antigen is unidentified.

The V gene is TRBV7-7, the J gene TRBJ2-5. This sequence was found in a man between 18 and 29 years old in good health. The sample taken for sequencing was blood T cells: a sorted CD56 or NKG2C T cell subset, CD4+ or CD8+ T cells, or bulk PBMC T cells (not recorded which). CDR3 region: CASSLGVGETQYF.